Given below is one T cell receptor (beta chain) in context. Its antigen is still unknown. Sequencing was designed to attain a depth spanning 1 in 200,000 to 1 in 1 million T cells. Assay used: immunoSEQ multiplex PCR; TCRdb lists only in-frame clones, some missing. Here the sample spans some 200,000 clones, roughly 65% being singletons. The germline V gene encodes CDR1 LNHNV and CDR2 YYDKDF (reference sequence). The CDR3 spans 20 residues. The J segment lost 5 bases and the V segment lost 1 base, leaving 14 bases of the junction unmatched. The record originates from a study of cytotoxic CD8 clonotypes in ibrutinib-treated CLL. Study-level results: Stable or contracted on treatment, public clonotypes were also uncommon.

The chain uses TRBV15 and TRBJ2-2, with TRBD1 identical over 12 bases. Specimen: PBMCs, collected after 12 months of ibrutinib treatment. This sequence originates from a human donor with chronic lymphocytic leukemia. CDR3 amino acids: CATSRAFISGQGAPTGELFF. CDR3 sequence (DNA): TGTGCCACCAGCAGAGCCTTTATTTCGGGACAGGGGGCGCCTACCGGGGAGCTGTTTTTT. The full variable domain, its missing parts supplied by reference TRBV15 and TRBJ2-2, is DAMVIQNPRYQVTQFGKPVTLSCSQTLNHNVMYWYQQKSSQAPKLLFHYYDKDFNNEADTPDNFQSRRPNTSFCFLDIRSPGLGDTAMYLCATSRAFISGQGAPTGELFFGEGSRLTVL.